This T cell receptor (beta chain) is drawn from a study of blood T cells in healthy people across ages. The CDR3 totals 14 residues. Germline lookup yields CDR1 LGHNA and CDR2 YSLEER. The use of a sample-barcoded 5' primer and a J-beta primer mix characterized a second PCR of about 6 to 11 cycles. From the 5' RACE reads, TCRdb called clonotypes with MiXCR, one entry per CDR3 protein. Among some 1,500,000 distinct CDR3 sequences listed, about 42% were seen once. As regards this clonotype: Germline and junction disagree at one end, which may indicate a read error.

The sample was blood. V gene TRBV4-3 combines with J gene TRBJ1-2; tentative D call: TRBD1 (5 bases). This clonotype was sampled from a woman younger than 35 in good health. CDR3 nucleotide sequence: TGCGCCAGCAGCCGGGCAGGGACTAACTATGGCCACACCTTC. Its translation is CASSRAGTNYGHTF.